This entry features one T cell receptor beta chain sequence. cDNA libraries for TCR beta contained unique molecular identifiers. In TCRdb, the PCR reads were re-called with MiXCR into one record per CDR3 protein. Altogether hundreds of thousands of distinct CDR3 sequences are present, approximately 60% being singletons, with the ten largest covering approximately 10%. The sample originates from a study of post-analysis software for immune sequencing data. The sample was blood. This receptor was identified in a girl aged 2-15 years with multiple sclerosis.

The CDR3 sequence is CASSFQERETSDTQYF. CDR3 in DNA: TGCGCCAGCAGCTTTCAGGAGCGGGAGACCTCAGATACGCAGTATTTT. V gene TRBV5-1 combines with J gene TRBJ2-3; TRBD2 aligns across 8 bases. Trimming at V came to 2 bases and at J to 4 bases, leaving 9 bases not matched to a gene. CDR1 is SGHRS and CDR2 is YFSETQ in the germline V gene. CDR3 length: 16 residues.